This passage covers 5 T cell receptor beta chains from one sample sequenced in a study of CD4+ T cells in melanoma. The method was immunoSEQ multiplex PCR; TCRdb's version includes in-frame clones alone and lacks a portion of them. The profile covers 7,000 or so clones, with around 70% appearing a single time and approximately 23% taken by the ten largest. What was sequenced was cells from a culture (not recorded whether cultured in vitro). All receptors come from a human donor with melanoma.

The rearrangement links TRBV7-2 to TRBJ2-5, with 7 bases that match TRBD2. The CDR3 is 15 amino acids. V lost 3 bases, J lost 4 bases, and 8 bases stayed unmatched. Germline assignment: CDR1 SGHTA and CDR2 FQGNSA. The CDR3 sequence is CASSFGQWGGETQYF. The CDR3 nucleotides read TGTGCCAGCAGCTTCGGCCAGTGGGGGGGAGAGACCCAGTACTTC.

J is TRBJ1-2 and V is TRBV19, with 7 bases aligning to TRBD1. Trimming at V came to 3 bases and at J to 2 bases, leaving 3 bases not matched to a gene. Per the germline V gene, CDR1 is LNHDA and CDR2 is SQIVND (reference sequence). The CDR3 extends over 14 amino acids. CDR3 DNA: TGTGCCAGTAGTATCATGACAGGGAACTATGGCTACACCTTC. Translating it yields CASSIMTGNYGYTF.

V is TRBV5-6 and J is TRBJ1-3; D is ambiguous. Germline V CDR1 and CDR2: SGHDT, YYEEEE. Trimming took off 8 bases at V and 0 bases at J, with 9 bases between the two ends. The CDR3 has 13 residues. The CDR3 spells CARGDISGNTIYF. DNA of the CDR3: TGTGCCAGGGGAGACATCTCTGGAAACACCATATATTTT.

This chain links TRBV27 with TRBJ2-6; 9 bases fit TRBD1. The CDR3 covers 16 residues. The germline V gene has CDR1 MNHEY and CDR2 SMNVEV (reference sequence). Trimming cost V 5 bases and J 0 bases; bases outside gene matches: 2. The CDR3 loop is CASSPTGGSGANVLTF. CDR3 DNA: TGTGCCAGCAGTCCGACAGGGGGCTCTGGGGCCAACGTCCTGACTTTC.

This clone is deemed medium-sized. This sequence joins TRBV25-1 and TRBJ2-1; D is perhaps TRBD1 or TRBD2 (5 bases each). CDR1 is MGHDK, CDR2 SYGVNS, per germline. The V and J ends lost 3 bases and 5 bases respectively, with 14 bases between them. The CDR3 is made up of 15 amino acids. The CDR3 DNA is TGTGCCAGCAGTGACTCGGGGCTGGGGGACAATGAGCAGTTCTTC. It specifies CASSDSGLGDNEQFF.